The 26 T cell receptor beta chains below were found in one sample sequenced in a study of cytomegalovirus exposure and HLA in healthy donors. Researchers ran the PCR with 60 Vbeta and 13 Jbeta primers. Profiling relied on immunoSEQ multiplex PCR, and the TCRdb table lists in-frame clones only, not all of them. The sample consists of 180,000 or so clones, 70% to 85% of them appearing once. Sequences were obtained from PBMCs. The origin of the receptors is a woman aged 55-70 years in good health and CMV-seropositive.

The J gene is TRBJ1-2, the V gene TRBV5-6; D ambiguous. Germline CDR1 reads SGHDT; CDR2 reads YYEEEE. The ends were cut back, 2 bases at V and 8 bases at J, with 10 bases in the middle. The CDR3 is made up of 12 amino acids. The CDR3, as DNA: TGTGCCAGCAGCTTAGACACGAAAGGCTACACCTTC. It encodes CASSLDTKGYTF.

The chain uses TRBV2 and TRBJ2-2, with D possibly matching TRBD2 (6 bases). The CDR3 is 15 amino acids. V lost 2 bases and J 7 bases, leaving 14 bases between the germline ends. The germline V gene has CDR1 SNHLY and CDR2 FYNNEI. This chain's CDR3 is CASSETGGGIGELFF. CDR3 nucleotide sequence: TGTGCCAGCAGTGAAACCGGGGGAGGAATCGGGGAGCTGTTTTTT. The full variable domain, completed using reference TRBV2 and TRBJ2-2, is EPEVTQTPSHQVTQMGQEVILRCVPISNHLYFYWYRQILGQKVEFLVSFYNNEISEKSEIFDDQFSVERPDGSNFTLKIRSTKLEDSAMYFCASSETGGGIGELFFGEGSRLTVL.

The V call is TRBV2, the J call TRBJ2-1, with 8 nucleotides matching TRBD2. The CDR3 contains 15 residues. The junction had 10 bases not matched to a gene; V was cut back by 4 bases and J by 8 bases. CDR1 and CDR2 from the germline V gene are SNHLY and FYNNEI. The CDR3 DNA is TGTGCCAGCAGTGCCGGGACTAGTGAGGCGGATGAGCAGTTCTTC. Translation gives CASSAGTSEADEQFF.

The chain employs TRBV27 and TRBJ1-5; TRBD1 aligns across 8 bases. V lost 1 base, J lost 3 bases, and 11 bases stayed unmatched. This CDR3 has 18 amino acids. Germline assignment: CDR1 MNHEY and CDR2 SMNVEV (reference sequence). CDR3 region: CASSLFAPLDRDNQPQHF. The CDR3 DNA reads as TGTGCCAGCAGTTTATTTGCCCCCTTGGACAGGGACAATCAGCCCCAGCATTTT.

CDR3 in amino acids: CSASGTVEAFF. The CDR3 DNA sequence: TGCAGTGCTAGTGGGACAGTTGAAGCTTTCTTT. This rearrangement joins TRBV20-1 to TRBJ1-1; 7 nucleotides match TRBD1. Germline CDR1 DFQATT, CDR2 SNEGSKA (reference sequence). The CDR3 is made up of 11 amino acids. V was pared by 3 bases and J by 7 bases, with 2 bases of the junction left unmatched.

The chain links TRBV19 to TRBJ1-6, with D uncertain. V was pared by 1 base and J by 10 bases, with 5 bases between. The germline gives CDR1 LNHDA, CDR2 SQIVND (reference sequence). The CDR3 sequence is 12 residues long. The CDR3 DNA reads TGTGCCAGTAGTATAGGAGGCTCACCCCTCCACTTT. Its protein product is CASSIGGSPLHF.

The rearrangement uses TRBV7-8 and TRBJ2-3, with TRBD2 matching over 9 bases. V shed 5 bases, J shed 1 base, and the junction held 4 bases outside the gene matches. The germline CDR1 and CDR2 sequences are SGHVS and FQNEAQ. This CDR3 comprises 15 residues. This chain's CDR3 is CASSKREVGTDTQYF. CDR3 nucleotides: TGTGCCAGCAGCAAGCGGGAGGTCGGCACAGATACGCAGTATTTT.

V usage is TRBV29-1 and J usage is TRBJ2-5; 7 bases fit TRBD2. The CDR3 extends over 13 amino acids. V shed 5 bases, J shed 5 bases, and the junction held 8 bases outside the gene matches. The V gene's germline CDR1 is SQVTM and CDR2 ANQGSEA. The CDR3 reads CSVFQTSAETQYF. The CDR3 DNA reads TGCAGCGTTTTCCAAACTAGCGCGGAGACCCAGTACTTC.

The chain links TRBV29-1 to TRBJ1-1; possibly TRBD1 for D (5 bases). Per the germline V gene, CDR1 is SQVTM and CDR2 is ANQGSEA. V was trimmed by 4 bases and J by 0 bases, leaving 9 bases between them. The CDR3 length is 13 residues. The CDR3: CSVAGTLNTEAFF. CDR3 nucleotide sequence: TGCAGCGTTGCTGGGACTTTGAACACTGAAGCTTTCTTT.

CDR3 nucleotide sequence: TGTGCCAGCAGGGGCCTACTAGACACTGAAGCTTTCTTT. This translates into CASRGLLDTEAFF. V and J are TRBV27 and TRBJ1-1; D remains unclear. CDR3 length: 13 amino acids. CDR1 and CDR2 from the germline V gene are MNHEY and SMNVEV (reference sequence). V was shortened by 6 bases and J by 3 bases, with 11 bases between the two germline ends.

The gene calls are TRBV7-9 and TRBJ2-7; TRBD1 matches at 8 bases. J lost 2 bases, V lost 5 bases, and 8 bases had no gene match. Germline CDR1 and CDR2: SEHNR and FQNEAQ (reference sequence). The length of the CDR3 is 15 residues. CDR3 bases: TGTGCCAGCAGCCCCGTCCGGGACAGGCCCTACGAGCAGTACTTC. Amino acids: CASSPVRDRPYEQYF.

This chain uses TRBV2 with TRBJ1-6; TRBD1 aligns across 8 bases. This CDR3 contains 14 residues. Trimming cost V 3 bases and J 9 bases; bases outside gene matches: 4. In germline, CDR1 is SNHLY, CDR2 FYNNEI. The CDR3 DNA is TGTGCCAGCAGTGAGAACAGGGGGTCTTCACCCCTCCACTTT. Translation: CASSENRGSSPLHF.

The chain has TRBV7-8 and TRBJ2-1, with D maybe TRBD1 (6 bases). V was shortened by 1 base and J by 3 bases, with 13 bases between the two germline ends. Per the germline V gene, CDR1 is SGHVS and CDR2 is FQNEAQ. The CDR3 totals 16 residues. Written as DNA, the CDR3 is TGTGCCAGCAGCTTAGGCTCAGGGGCGAACTACAATGAGCAGTTCTTC. Translation: CASSLGSGANYNEQFF.

The gene calls are TRBV5-6 and TRBJ1-2; D call uncertain. CDR3 size: 13 residues. Trimming took 0 bases from V and 4 from J, leaving 7 bases between them. Germline CDR1 SGHDT, CDR2 YYEEEE. The CDR3 bases are TGTGCCAGCAGCTTGGGCCAGTCCTATGGCTACACCTTC. Residues: CASSLGQSYGYTF.

This clone appeared a single time. This rearrangement joins TRBV5-1 to TRBJ2-2; D ambiguous. In germline, CDR1 is SGHRS, CDR2 YFSETQ. Deletions cut 3 bases from V and 7 bases from J, with 13 bases between. CDR3 length: 14 residues. The CDR3 bases are TGCGCCAGCAGCTCCCTCTCTGTACACGGGGAGCTGTTTTTT. Translation gives CASSSLSVHGELFF.

The DNA for the CDR3 is TGCGCCAGCAGCCAAGATTGGGCAGGGGGCTACACCGGGGAGCTGTTTTTT. Translating it yields CASSQDWAGGYTGELFF. V gene TRBV4-1 combines with J gene TRBJ2-2, with 8 bases matching TRBD1. Germline assignment: CDR1 MGHRA and CDR2 YSYEKL. This CDR3 is 17 amino acids long. Unmatched junction bases numbered 6, after V lost 0 bases and J lost 3 bases.

This chain uses TRBV5-8 with TRBJ1-2, with 10 positions matching TRBD1. The CDR3 is made up of 15 amino acids. Germline V lookup: CDR1 SGHTS, CDR2 YDEGEE. V shed 7 bases, J shed 6 bases, and the junction held 12 bases outside the gene matches. The CDR3 DNA sequence: TGTGCCAGCCGGTCCGCTCCTGGGACAGGGGATGGCTACACCTTC. This encodes CASRSAPGTGDGYTF.

There are a few counts of this clone. The same CDR3 arises from other DNA sequences in this sample as well. The chain links TRBV15 to TRBJ1-6; D remains unclear. V shed 0 bases and J shed 0 bases, with 6 bases lying between them. Germline lookup yields CDR1 LNHNV and CDR2 YYDKDF (reference sequence). CDR3 length: 16 residues. The CDR3 DNA follows: TGTGCCACCAGCAGAGATCCCAGCTCCTATAATTCACCCCTCCACTTT. This translates into CATSRDPSSYNSPLHF. The whole variable domain, filled in from reference TRBV15 and TRBJ1-6, reads DAMVIQNPRYQVTQFGKPVTLSCSQTLNHNVMYWYQQKSSQAPKLLFHYYDKDFNNEADTPDNFQSRRPNTSFCFLDIRSPGLGDTAMYLCATSRDPSSYNSPLHFGNGTRLTVT.

The rearrangement links TRBV30 to TRBJ2-5; D is perhaps TRBD1 (5 bases). The CDR3 extends over 13 amino acids. V lost 4 bases to trimming and J lost 0 bases, with 9 bases between them. Germline lookup yields CDR1 GTSNPN and CDR2 SVGIG (reference sequence). The CDR3, as DNA: TGTGCCTGGACAGGGCCCCACCAAGAGACCCAGTACTTC. It codes for CAWTGPHQETQYF.

The chain uses TRBV7-2 and TRBJ2-7; 11 bases align to TRBD1. V dropped 5 bases and J dropped 7; count of bases not matched to a gene: 10. The CDR3 runs to 15 residues. From germline, CDR1 is SGHTA and CDR2 FQGNSA. The CDR3 nucleotides are TGTGCCAGCAGCCCACAGCGGGGACAGGGGGGGGAGCAGTACTTC. Its translation: CASSPQRGQGGEQYF.

On this clone itself: One junction end disagrees with the germline gene, perhaps due to a read error. The CDR3 spells CASSATGSDDF. The CDR3 bases are TGTGCCAGCAGCGCTACAGGGTCAGACGACTTC. This rearrangement joins TRBV7-9 to TRBJ2-7; perhaps TRBD1 as D (6 bases). This CDR3 has 11 amino acids. The germline gives CDR1 SEHNR, CDR2 FQNEAQ (reference sequence).

The chain has TRBV10-3 and TRBJ2-7; D might be TRBD2 (5 bases). The V gene lost 0 bases and the J gene lost 4 bases, with 7 bases spanning the gap. This CDR3 is built from 13 residues. In germline, CDR1 is ENHRY, CDR2 SYGVKD. This CDR3 is CAISESTGYEQYF. The DNA for the CDR3 is TGTGCCATCAGTGAGTCGACGGGATACGAGCAGTACTTC.

V gene TRBV7-2 combines with J gene TRBJ2-7, with TRBD2 identical over 11 bases. The CDR3 totals 15 residues. After removal of 1 base from V and 3 bases from J, the junction contained 2 bases not matched to a gene. Germline V gene sequence: CDR1 SGHTA, CDR2 FQGNSA. The CDR3 spells CASSLGGTSGYEQYF. CDR3 DNA: TGTGCCAGCAGCTTAGGGGGGACTAGCGGCTACGAGCAGTACTTC.

The chain couples TRBV10-3 to TRBJ1-5; possible D gene TRBD1, 6 bases. The CDR3 covers 13 residues. The V and J ends lost 5 bases and 5 bases respectively, with 10 bases between them. Germline CDR1 and CDR2: ENHRY and SYGVKD. CDR3 sequence reads: CAISPGVDQPQHF. Written as DNA, the CDR3 is TGTGCCATCAGTCCAGGGGTCGATCAGCCCCAGCATTTT.

For this clone: The junction departs from the called germline gene at one end, perhaps through a read error. Other nucleotide sequences in the sample specify the same CDR3. This chain uses TRBV2 with TRBJ2-2; TRBD1 is a possible D gene (6 bases). Looked up from germline, CDR1 is SNHLY and CDR2 is FYNNEI. This CDR3 has 15 amino acids. This CDR3 is CASTQDRLNTGELFF. CDR3 DNA sequence: TGCGCCAGCACCCAGGACAGACTTAACACCGGGGAGCTGTTTTTT.

J is TRBJ1-5 and V is TRBV7-2; 7 bases match TRBD1. J gave up 1 base and V 4 bases, and 1 base lay outside the gene matches. CDR1 and CDR2 (germline): SGHTA, FQGNSA. The CDR3 loop spans 14 amino acids. The CDR3 protein is CASSSGGSNQPQHF. In DNA, the CDR3 is TGTGCCAGCAGCTCAGGGGGAAGCAATCAGCCCCAGCATTTT.